This TCR beta chain was captured by sequencing in a study of blood T cells in healthy people across ages. For the second PCR, which ran for about 7 to 12 cycles, a sample-barcoded 5' primer and a J-beta primer mix were used. In TCRdb, the 5' RACE reads were re-called with MiXCR into one record per CDR3 protein. This table has 1.6 million or so distinct CDR3 sequences, almost 35% appearing once. This clonotype was recorded at least ten times. Deletions cut 2 bases from V and 6 bases from J, with 9 bases between. The CDR3 has 12 amino acids. Germline assignment: CDR1 SGHNT and CDR2 YYREEE (reference sequence).

The sample taken for sequencing was blood. The clonotype originates from a woman in her twenties or thirties in good health. The chain carries TRBV5-4 and TRBJ2-7; TRBD1 or TRBD2 may be the D gene (5 bases each). CDR3 in DNA: TGTGCCAGCAGCTTAGAGGGGTTCGAGCAGTACTTC. Translating it yields CASSLEGFEQYF.